The clone carrying this TCR beta chain was counted only a few times. Its antigen is currently unknown. The donors were members of the roughly 130-subject validation cohort (separate from the approximately 730-subject first cohort). The CDR3 is made up of 12 amino acids. V was trimmed by 3 bases and J by 3 bases, leaving 2 bases between them. The germline V gene encodes CDR1 SNHLY and CDR2 FYNNEI. This table comes from immunoSEQ multiplex PCR, and its TCRdb copy is limited to in-frame clones, with some not included. Of some 98,000 clones listed, roughly nine tenths are singletons. These data are taken from a study of cytomegalovirus exposure and HLA in healthy donors. Whole-study results and caveats: The authors enumerated roughly 180 TCR beta chains as linked to cytomegalovirus.

This rearrangement joins TRBV2 to TRBJ2-2, with D unresolved. The TCR comes from a man aged 18 to 29 in good health and CMV-seropositive. The specimen sequenced was PBMCs. In DNA, the CDR3 is TGTGCCAGCAGTGACGACACCGGGGAGCTGTTTTTT. It encodes CASSDDTGELFF.